There are a few counts of the clone carrying this T cell receptor (beta chain). This sample is part of a study of shared T cell receptors in the human thymus. TCRdb keeps only in-frame clones here, not all; method: immunoSEQ multiplex PCR. Here the sample spans about 660,000 clones, approximately 88% being singletons. Germline CDR1 reads MNHEY; CDR2 reads SMNVEV (reference sequence). This CDR3 has 15 amino acids. V was pared by 5 bases and J by 4 bases, with 8 bases of the junction left unmatched. These data were also reused for a study on human thymus T cells. In that study: Donors were healthy Finnish infants having corrective surgery for congenital heart defects. Corrective cardiac surgery supplied the resected thymus tissue.

The TCR comes from a boy younger than two with a congenital heart defect. The V call is TRBV27, the J call TRBJ1-3, with TRBD1 matching 7 bases. What was sequenced was thymocytes. CDR3 sequence: CASSPGDSGGNTIYF. Written as DNA, the CDR3 is TGTGCCAGCAGTCCTGGGGACAGTGGAGGAAACACCATATATTTT.